The 27 T cell receptor beta chains presented below share a single source sample, sequenced in a study of read filtering for tumor transcriptome and immune sequencing. The library was built from around 400 ng RNA with molecular barcoded adaptors for alpha/delta and beta/gamma chains. TCRdb independently ran MiXCR on the reads; one entry per CDR3 protein. The sample lists some 46,000 distinct CDR3 sequences, less than 15% seen once, with roughly 14% in the top ten. The sample taken for sequencing was a population of CD138-negative cells sorted from bone marrow. These receptors were obtained from a donor at least 40 years old with multiple myeloma.

This clonotype turned up a few times. A read error may account for a junction end that differs from germline. V usage is TRBV6-2 or TRBV6-3 and J usage is TRBJ2-1; TRBD1 matches 9 bases. The CDR3 runs to 15 residues. Germline values: CDR1 MNHEY, CDR2 SVGEGT. The CDR3 DNA sequence: TGTGCCAGCACTGAACAGGGGGCGAGGTACAGTGAGCAGTTCTTC. Translating it yields CASTEQGARYSEQFF.

This clonotype was observed many times. The rearrangement links TRBV4-1 to TRBJ2-7, with 9 positions matching TRBD1. Germline assignment: CDR1 MGHRA and CDR2 YSYEKL. There are 14 residues in the CDR3. V shed 3 bases, J shed 7 bases, and the junction held 7 bases outside the gene matches. The CDR3 nucleotides are TGCGCCAGCAGCCAGCGGACAGGGGTAGGGGAGCAGTACTTC. It codes for CASSQRTGVGEQYF.

This clonotype was counted many times. The gene calls are TRBV11-2 and TRBJ2-4; TRBD2 matches at 8 bases. The CDR3 has 16 amino acids. With V trimmed by 0 bases and J by 0 bases, 1 base remained unmatched. Germline V gene lookup returns CDR1 SGHAT and CDR2 FQNNGV. The CDR3 DNA is TGTGCCAGCAGCTTAGAACTAGCGGTAGCCAAAAACATTCAGTACTTC. Its translation is CASSLELAVAKNIQYF.

This clonotype was counted many times. The genes are TRBV7-9 and TRBJ2-7; D is undetermined. This CDR3 is built from 13 residues. The germline V gene encodes CDR1 SEHNR and CDR2 FQNEAQ (reference sequence). Trimming removed 5 bases at V and 6 bases at J, with 14 bases between. The CDR3 protein is CASSTRTVPEQYF. The CDR3, as DNA: TGTGCCAGCAGCACGAGAACAGTCCCCGAGCAGTACTTC.

The chain recombines TRBV4-2 with TRBJ2-7; no clear D. Germline values: CDR1 LGHNA, CDR2 YNFKEQ. The CDR3 has 16 amino acids. V lost 0 bases, J lost 1 base, and 13 bases lay in between. This CDR3 reads CASSQDRSSTSYEQYF. DNA of the CDR3: TGTGCCAGCAGCCAAGATCGCAGCTCTACTTCCTACGAGCAGTACTTC.

This clonotype was detected many times. This chain connects TRBV5-1 to TRBJ1-1; unclear D gene. Germline V CDR1 and CDR2: SGHRS, YFSETQ. Trimming took 6 bases from V and 6 from J, leaving 15 bases between them. This CDR3 has 13 amino acids. CDR3 nucleotide sequence: TGCGCCAGCACGAGTGCTCCTGGGGCTGAAGCTTTCTTT. Translating gives CASTSAPGAEAFF.

The table lists this clonotype with a few counts. The DNA of the CDR3 is TGTGCCAGTAGTATGAGGCCCCACAGGGGTTATGGCTACACCTTC. This translates into CASSMRPHRGYGYTF. V is TRBV19 and J is TRBJ1-2, with TRBD1 identical over 7 bases. CDR3 size: 15 residues. V lost 3 bases, J lost 5 bases, and 9 bases stayed unmatched. Germline-derived CDR1 and CDR2 are LNHDA and SQIVND (reference sequence).

This clonotype was detected many times. The rearrangement joins TRBV7-9 to TRBJ2-7, with D hard to call. Germline V gene lookup returns CDR1 SEHNR and CDR2 FQNEAQ (reference sequence). The CDR3 length is 14 residues. Between the trimmed V and J ends, which lost 5 bases and 6 bases, there was a span of 17 bases. CDR3 residues: CASSRERLSVEQYF. As DNA, the CDR3 is TGTGCCAGCAGCCGCGAGAGGTTATCTGTCGAGCAGTACTTC.

This clonotype was recorded many times. This chain joins TRBV7-9 and TRBJ1-1; TRBD1 agrees at 7 bases. The J segment lost 4 bases and the V segment lost 5 bases, leaving 7 bases of the junction unmatched. CDR1 and CDR2 from the germline V gene are SEHNR and FQNEAQ (reference sequence). CDR3 length: 14 residues. The CDR3 DNA reads as TGTGCCAGCAGCCCGAAGGCAGGGGGCACTGAAGCTTTCTTT. It encodes CASSPKAGGTEAFF.

V usage is TRBV7-3 and J usage is TRBJ2-5; the match to TRBD2 covers 11 bases. Germline V CDR1 and CDR2: SGHTA, FQGTGA. The trim removed 5 bases at V and 5 bases at J, leaving 7 bases unmatched. This CDR3 has 15 residues. The CDR3 protein is CASSATSGSRETQYF. The CDR3, as DNA: TGTGCCAGCAGCGCTACTAGCGGGAGCAGGGAGACCCAGTACTTC.

This clonotype appeared a few times. V is TRBV7-3 and J is TRBJ2-1; TRBD1 might be the D (6 bases). Germline V gives CDR1 SGHTA, CDR2 FQGTGA. The length of the CDR3 is 14 residues. V was cut by 2 bases and J by 5 bases, with 10 bases left in between. This chain's CDR3 is CASSLDTGNNEQFF. The DNA for the CDR3 is TGTGCCAGCAGCTTAGATACAGGGAACAATGAGCAGTTCTTC.

There are many counts of this clonotype. The gene calls are TRBV10-3 and TRBJ2-5; TRBD2 agrees at 10 bases. Germline values: CDR1 ENHRY, CDR2 SYGVKD. V shed 0 bases, J shed 4 bases, and the junction held 5 bases outside the gene matches. This CDR3 has 16 residues. The CDR3 region has the DNA TGTGCCATCAGTGAGTCGGCTAGCGGGAGCCGAGAGACCCAGTACTTC. Its protein product is CAISESASGSRETQYF.

This clonotype was picked up many times. The CDR3 DNA is TGCAGTGCTAGACCCCCATCCGGGACTAGCGGGAGGGCGTCTCGGTACGAGCAGTACTTC. Translation gives CSARPPSGTSGRASRYEQYF. The V gene is TRBV20-1, the J gene TRBJ2-7; TRBD2 matches at 16 bases. The ends lost 2 bases at V and 4 bases at J; junction bases unmatched: 17. Germline values: CDR1 DFQATT, CDR2 SNEGSKA (reference sequence). The CDR3 extends over 20 amino acids.

This clonotype was counted many times. The V call is TRBV11-2, the J call TRBJ2-1; D ambiguous. The germline V and J ends were trimmed by 0 bases and 12 bases, with 12 bases remaining between them. The germline V gene has CDR1 SGHAT and CDR2 FQNNGV. The CDR3 is 13 residues long. The CDR3 DNA sequence: TGTGCCAGCAGCTTAGATTTCTTCAGAGGGCAGTTCTTC. It encodes CASSLDFFRGQFF.

This clonotype was seen repeatedly, ten times or more. V usage is TRBV20-1 and J usage is TRBJ2-1; D gene uncertain. Trimming left V 3 bases short and J 2 bases short, with 14 bases between. The CDR3 spans 15 residues. Germline lookup yields CDR1 DFQATT and CDR2 SNEGSKA (reference sequence). For the CDR3, the DNA is TGCAGTGCTAGGCGCGTTGACTCTACCTACAATGAGCAGTTCTTC. It codes for CSARRVDSTYNEQFF.

This clonotype was seen only a few times. This clone may be a read error of a much larger clone one base away. The CDR3 spells CSVTGTGGSYEQHF. As DNA, the CDR3 is TGCAGCGTTACCGGGACAGGGGGTTCCTACGAGCAGCACTTC. This chain connects TRBV29-1 to TRBJ2-7; 11 bases align to TRBD1. Germline V gives CDR1 SQVTM, CDR2 ANQGSEA. This CDR3 is built from 14 residues.

This clonotype was seen at least ten times. The chain recombines TRBV6-2 or TRBV6-3 with TRBJ1-3; D gene ambiguous. CDR3 length: 16 amino acids. Trimming took off 1 base at V and 0 bases at J, with 10 bases between the two ends. CDR1 is MNHEY, CDR2 SVGEGT, per germline. This CDR3 is CASSYYSAFSGNTIYF. The CDR3 region has the DNA TGTGCCAGCAGTTACTACTCAGCCTTCTCTGGAAACACCATATATTTT.

In the case of this clonotype: One junction end does not reproduce the germline sequence, and a read error may be involved. The chain joins TRBV7-9 to TRBJ2-1; 8 bases are a match to TRBD2. Germline lookup yields CDR1 SEHNR and CDR2 FQNEAQ (reference sequence). CDR3 length: 14 amino acids. The CDR3 DNA reads TGTGCCTGCAGCTTCGCGGGAGGAATGAATGAGCAGTTCTTC. Translated, it gives CACSFAGGMNEQFF.

On this clonotype itself: One end of the junction fails to match germline, which may point to a read error. The V call is TRBV20-1, the J call TRBJ2-3, with no clear D. The CDR3 length is 14 residues. In germline, CDR1 is DFQATT, CDR2 SNEGSKA (reference sequence). CDR3 nucleotide sequence: TGTAGTGCTAGAGACGAGCGCCGCACAGATACGCAGTATTTT. This translates into CSARDERRTDTQYF.

As concerns this clonotype: A much larger clone differs by one base, so this may be a read error. The CDR3 does not close with the conserved phenylalanine or tryptophan, likely indicating a read error. The V gene is TRBV30, the J gene TRBJ2-5; 14 nucleotides line up with TRBD2. Germline V gene lookup returns CDR1 GTSNPN and CDR2 SVGIG (reference sequence). The V segment lost 5 bases and the J segment 1 base; nucleotides outside the gene matches: 6. This CDR3 is built from 16 residues. CDR3 residues: CAWVKGTSGSQETQYL. The CDR3 DNA follows: TGTGCCTGGGTGAAAGGGACTAGCGGGAGCCAAGAGACCCAGTACCTC.

Ten or more counts support this clonotype. V is TRBV6-2 or TRBV6-3 and J is TRBJ2-5, with D possibly TRBD1 on 5 matching bases. The CDR3 covers 12 residues. V lost 5 bases to trimming and J lost 3 bases, with 7 bases between them. Germline V gene sequence: CDR1 MNHEY, CDR2 SVGEGT. CDR3 amino acids: CASSGAEETQYF. CDR3 DNA: TGTGCCAGCAGTGGGGCGGAAGAGACCCAGTACTTC.

At least ten counts were recorded for this clonotype. The chain joins TRBV3-1 to TRBJ2-2, with 9 bases that match TRBD1. J lost 6 bases, V lost 4 bases, and 3 bases had no gene match. Germline V gene lookup returns CDR1 LGHDT and CDR2 YNNKEL (reference sequence). There are 14 residues in the CDR3. Here the CDR3 reads CASSLTGGAGELFF. The CDR3 DNA reads TGTGCCAGCAGCCTTACAGGGGGCGCCGGGGAGCTGTTTTTT. Based on the CDR3 plus reference TRBV3-1 and TRBJ2-2, the full variable domain is DTAVSQTPKYLVTQMGNDKSIKCEQNLGHDTMYWYKQDSKKFLKIMFSYNNKELIINETVPNRFSPKSPDKAHLNLHINSLELGDSAVYFCASSLTGGAGELFFGEGSRLTVL.

This clonotype has ten or more counts. V and J are TRBV28 and TRBJ2-7; 7 bases are a match to TRBD1. Trimming took 3 bases from V and 3 from J; bases not matched to a gene: 11. The length of the CDR3 is 16 residues. CDR1 and CDR2 from the germline V gene are MDHEN and SYDVKM. The CDR3 coding sequence is TGTGCCAGCAGTTTGGCCGGGACAGATCCTTTCTACGAGCAGTACTTC. Its protein is CASSLAGTDPFYEQYF. The whole variable domain, remainder taken from reference TRBV28 and TRBJ2-7, is DVKVTQSSRYLVKRTGEKVFLECVQDMDHENMFWYRQDPGLGLRLIYFSYDVKMKEKGDIPEGYSVSREKKERFSLILESASTNQTSMYLCASSLAGTDPFYEQYFGPGTRLTVT.

This clonotype was counted ten times or more. This may come from a read error, since a much larger clone is one base off. V and J are TRBV5-5 and TRBJ2-1; D remains ambiguous. Germline V lookup: CDR1 SGHKS, CDR2 YYEKEE (reference sequence). The CDR3 loop spans 14 amino acids. The chain's CDR3 is CASSLRSSYNVQFF. The DNA for the CDR3 is TGTGCCAGCAGCTTGCGAAGCTCCTACAATGTGCAGTTCTTC.

Comments on this clonotype: This CDR3 is missing its conserved last phenylalanine or tryptophan, likely due to a read error. This sequence joins TRBV13 and TRBJ2-7; D may correspond to TRBD1 or TRBD2 (5 bases each). The CDR3 loop spans 14 amino acids. Germline V gene sequence: CDR1 PRHDT, CDR2 FYEKMQ (reference sequence). The V and J ends lost 7 bases and 7 bases respectively, with 20 bases between them. The CDR3 DNA follows: TGTGCCAGCACCTCAAACGAGGGGTCGGGTGAGCAGTACCTC. This codes for CASTSNEGSGEQYL.

This clonotype was observed many times. The chain combines TRBV20-1 with TRBJ2-5, with D perhaps TRBD1 (6 bases). Trimming pared 6 bases from V and 5 bases from J, leaving 13 bases between. CDR1 is DFQATT, CDR2 SNEGSKA, per germline (reference sequence). This CDR3 spans 12 amino acids. CDR3: CSANTGFETQYF. The CDR3, as DNA: TGCAGTGCAAATACAGGGTTTGAGACCCAGTACTTC.

In the case of this clonotype: A much bigger clone sits one base away, suggesting this may be a read error. The genes are TRBV7-9 and TRBJ2-7; TRBD2 matches 7 bases. In germline, CDR1 is SEHNR, CDR2 FQNEAQ (reference sequence). There are 15 residues in the CDR3. The CDR3 DNA is TGTGTCAGCAGCTCCGGGGTAGCGGGCAACTACGAGCAGTACTTC. Protein: CVSSSGVAGNYEQYF.